In its sample, the clone carrying this T cell receptor beta chain was seen many times. What it recognizes is unknown. These data originate in a study of T-cell memory formation after mild COVID-19. Study observations and caveats: There were some responding clones in pre-infection memory, which suggested that cross-reactive memory had joined. Clones which contracted sat mainly in CM and EM if CD4+, and in EMRA if CD8+.

TCRdb reprocessed the 5' RACE reads with MiXCR, giving one entry per CDR3 protein. The repertoire holds 30,000 to 40,000 distinct CDR3 sequences, 11% seen once, with 25% to 30% in the top ten. V dropped 6 bases and J dropped 10; count of bases not matched to a gene: 7. The germline V gene encodes CDR1 MNHEY and CDR2 SVGEGT. This CDR3 is built from 14 residues. This sequence was found in a man between 18 and 35 years old who had mild COVID-19 (a few samples of this study predate the infection). Cell type and time point are not known. The sequencing sample was made of PBMCs or a T cell subset sorted from them (not recorded which). J is TRBJ1-6 and V is TRBV6-2 or TRBV6-3, with 9 bases aligning to TRBD1. The CDR3 region is CASRLDRGRSPLHF. The CDR3 DNA sequence: TGTGCCAGCAGACTGGACAGGGGACGCTCACCCCTCCACTTT.